Included here is one T cell receptor beta chain sequence, with context. Its specificity is unknown. Given a much more abundant clone one base away, this may be a read error. Germline DNA was extracted too, while blood RNA derived from unsorted whole blood. Collection of 3 to 4 milliliters of peripheral blood took place before surgery. The CDR3 runs 11 residues. Germline lookup yields CDR1 WSHSY and CDR2 SAAADI. From 500 ng total RNA, TCR beta cDNA was generated with a primer in the constant region. ARM-PCR, slightly modified, supplied the TCR beta libraries through three nested multiplex PCR rounds. A C-beta reverse primer and TRBV1-TRBV30 forward primers served in each of the first two PCR rounds, at 9 to 11 cycles apiece. TCRdb analysed the multiplex PCR reads with MiXCR anew, one entry per CDR3 protein. The sample records about 310,000 distinct CDR3 sequences, 60% to 80% being singletons. The data were obtained in a study of tumor-infiltrating lymphocytes in primary liver carcinoma. Study details: The patients presented with primary liver carcinoma, which was managed through surgical resection.

Study-wide results and caveats: Tumor top-250-clone fractions significantly exceeded those of blood (p = 0.039). Owing to bulk unsorted samples, no comparison was made between CD4+ and CD8+ repertoires.

The chain links TRBV10-2 to TRBJ2-3; TRBD1 might be the D (5 bases). The source is a man aged 40-50 years with primary liver carcinoma and hepatitis B virus infection. Sequencing input: peripheral blood. The CDR3 loop is CASTHTGTQYF. The CDR3, as DNA: TGCGCCAGCACCCACACAGGTACGCAGTATTTT.